These T cell receptor beta chains were read from a single sample in a study of radiotherapy plus CTLA-4 blockade in lung cancer. TCRdb keeps only in-frame clones here, not all; method: immunoSEQ multiplex PCR. The sample has 80,000 to 95,000 clones, roughly 80% seen once. The sample in question was peripheral blood, obtained from a patient treated with radiotherapy plus ipilimumab. These receptors originate from a human donor with non-small cell lung cancer who had stable disease on radiotherapy plus ipilimumab. CDR3s include the opening cysteine and the closing phenylalanine or tryptophan. D genes are given only for firm matches. Clone size, where shown, is once, few, many, or a class for clones that have expanded.

TRBV5-1	TRBD1	.	TRBJ1-1	CASSLGQGSAFF	TGCGCCAGCAGCTTGGGACAGGGATCAGCTTTCTTT
TRBV19	.	.	TRBJ1-2	CASNGQGSNYGYTF	TGTGCCAGTAACGGGCAGGGCTCTAACTATGGCTACACCTTC
TRBV11-2	.	.	TRBJ2-7	CASSLDPTLSSYEQYF	TGTGCCAGCAGCTTAGACCCCACCCTGTCCTCCTACGAGCAGTACTTC
TRBV9	TRBD1	.	TRBJ1-1	CASSVAGTGPLNTEAFF	TGTGCCAGCAGCGTAGCTGGGACAGGGCCCCTGAACACTGAAGCTTTCTTT
TRBV7-6	TRBD2	.	TRBJ2-3	CASSATSGMLTDTQYF	TGTGCCAGCAGCGCGACTAGCGGGATGCTCACAGATACGCAGTATTTT
TRBV6-5	TRBD1	once	TRBJ2-7	CASSQAGGGYEQYF	TGTGCCAGCAGTCAAGCAGGGGGTGGGTACGAGCAGTACTTC
TRBV18	TRBD2	.	TRBJ2-7	CASSPPTTSGASSYEQYF	TGTGCCAGCTCACCACCGACGACTAGCGGGGCTAGCTCCTACGAGCAGTACTTC
TRBV10-1	.	.	TRBJ2-5	CASSESTGPETQYF	TGCGCCAGCAGTGAGTCCACAGGTCCGGAGACCCAGTACTTC
TRBV19	TRBD1	.	TRBJ2-5	CASSTGQGFRETQYF	TGTGCCAGTAGTACGGGACAGGGTTTTCGAGAGACCCAGTACTTC
TRBV9	.	few	TRBJ2-7	CASSGTASQPYEQYF	TGTGCCAGCAGCGGAACAGCTTCGCAACCCTACGAGCAGTACTTC
TRBV7-2	TRBD1	.	TRBJ1-4	CASSFDRGLNEKLFF	TGTGCCAGCAGCTTTGACAGGGGACTTAATGAAAAACTGTTTTTT
TRBV29-1	TRBD2	.	TRBJ2-1	CSVGAAGGSYNEQFF	TGCAGCGTGGGCGCAGCGGGAGGATCCTACAATGAGCAGTTCTTC
TRBV27	.	.	TRBJ1-1	CASSSRGGKGEAFF	TGTGCCAGCAGTTCTCGTGGGGGTAAGGGTGAAGCTTTCTTT
TRBV19	.	.	TRBJ2-1	CASSIGTGVGNEQFF	TGTGCCAGTAGTATAGGTACGGGAGTGGGGAATGAGCAGTTCTTC
TRBV19	TRBD1	once	TRBJ1-6	CASKDPGTGENSPLHF	TGTGCCAGTAAGGATCCCGGGACAGGGGAGAATTCACCCCTCCACTTT
TRBV2	.	.	TRBJ2-2	CARRGRGDTGELFF	TGTGCCAGGCGGGGCAGGGGAGACACCGGGGAGCTGTTTTTT
TRBV30	TRBD2	.	TRBJ2-1	CAWGTSGRGYEQFF	TGTGCCTGGGGAACTAGCGGGAGGGGCTATGAGCAGTTCTTC
TRBV27	TRBD1	.	TRBJ2-5	CASNPGTGGWMETQYF	TGTGCCAGCAACCCCGGGACAGGGGGGTGGATGGAGACCCAGTACTTC
TRBV2	.	.	TRBJ2-7	CASKTSPWGQDF	TGTGCCAGCAAGACTAGCCCGTGGGGACAGGACTTC
TRBV18	TRBD1	.	TRBJ1-5	CASSQRQGNQPQHF	TGTGCCAGCTCACAAAGACAGGGAAATCAGCCCCAGCATTTT
TRBV20-1	TRBD1	.	TRBJ1-1	CRGGQSNEAFF	TGCAGGGGGGGACAGTCGAATGAAGCTTTCTTT
TRBV5-1	.	.	TRBJ2-5	CASSTTGGVQETQYF	TGCGCCAGCAGCACCACAGGGGGGGTACAAGAGACCCAGTACTTC
TRBV6-1	.	.	TRBJ2-5	CASSFRLDFRETQYF	TGTGCCAGCAGTTTTCGTTTGGACTTTAGGGAGACCCAGTACTTC
TRBV28	TRBD2	.	TRBJ2-7	CASSFGEGYEQYF	TGTGCCAGCAGTTTCGGGGAGGGCTACGAGCAGTACTTC
TRBV28	TRBD1	.	TRBJ1-1	CASSSPDRANTEAFF	TGTGCCAGCAGTTCCCCGGACAGGGCGAACACTGAAGCTTTCTTT
TRBV18	.	once	TRBJ2-5	CASSPRRDGETQYF	TGTGCCAGCTCACCACGACGGGACGGAGAGACCCAGTACTTC
TRBV29-1	.	.	TRBJ2-7	CSVELSYEQYF	TGCAGCGTTGAATTGAGTTACGAGCAGTACTTC
TRBV5-4	TRBD2	.	TRBJ2-5	CASSIAGGQETQYF	TGTGCCAGCAGCATAGCGGGGGGCCAAGAGACCCAGTACTTC
TRBV5-8	TRBD2	.	TRBJ2-3	CASSSRTSGRTDTQYF	TGTGCCAGCAGCTCCCGGACTAGCGGGAGGACAGATACGCAGTATTTT
TRBV11-2	TRBD2	.	TRBJ2-7	CASSLGSGGGLEQYF	TGTGCCAGCAGCTTAGGGAGCGGGGGAGGGCTCGAGCAGTACTTC
TRBV25-1	.	.	TRBJ2-7	CASSGYSIWGSSYEQYF	TGTGCCAGCAGTGGGTACTCGATCTGGGGATCCTCCTACGAGCAGTACTTC
TRBV5-6	.	.	TRBJ2-5	CASSLVAEREETQYF	TGTGCCAGCAGCTTGGTGGCGGAGAGGGAAGAGACCCAGTACTTC
TRBV5-4	.	few	TRBJ1-2	CASSLATNPWGYTF	TGTGCCAGCAGCTTGGCCACCAACCCTTGGGGCTACACCTTC
TRBV19	TRBD2	.	TRBJ2-3	CASSTLTSGSPDTQYF	TGTGCCAGTAGTACCCTGACTAGCGGGAGCCCAGATACGCAGTATTTT
TRBV7-2	.	.	TRBJ1-2	CASSSRTGTEYGYTF	TGTGCCAGCAGCTCCCGCACCGGGACGGAATATGGCTACACCTTC